The next 21 T cell receptor beta chains were all read from a single sample in a study of shared clonotypes between healthy human individuals (dated by TCRdb to 2020 to 2021). The library was produced with the immunoSEQ multiplex PCR assay. The source is immuneACCESS, and TCRdb retained only in-frame sequences with V and J called. Part of the clones is not carried over; for the studies checked, unresolved V genes explain less than half of this, and the remainder is unexplained. This sample holds approximately 1.5 million clones; approximately 98.5% were observed only once. The leading ten clones occupy about 0.35% of the sample. Sequenced material: naive CD4+ T cells sorted from blood. What the cell subset or site label conveys for this sample: CD45RA+ positively selected. The receptors come from a man under 40 in good health.

The rearrangement uses TRBV29-1 and TRBJ1-2, with 9 bases fitting TRBD1. The CDR3 length is 12 residues. Germline V lookup: CDR1 SQVTM, CDR2 ANQGSEA. The ends lost 5 bases at V and 7 bases at J; junction bases unmatched: 5. CDR3 DNA: TGCAGCGTTTCGGACAGGGGAAGTGGCTACACCTTC. Encoded protein: CSVSDRGSGYTF. The whole variable domain, filled in from reference TRBV29-1 and TRBJ1-2, reads SAVISQKPSRDICQRGTSLTIQCQVDSQVTMMFWYRQQPGQSLTLIATANQGSEATYESGFVIDKFPISRPNLTFSTLTVSNMSPEDSSIYLCSVSDRGSGYTFGSGTRLTVV.

DNA for the CDR3: TGTGCCAGCAGTGGTCACCAAGGGACAGCCGGACTTATGCATTTT. Translation gives CASSGHQGTAGLMHF. The genes are TRBV25-1 and TRBJ1-5; the match to TRBD1 covers 7 bases. This CDR3 contains 15 residues. V trimming: 4 bases; J trimming: 15 bases; junction bases outside the gene matches: 18. Germline CDR1 MGHDK, CDR2 SYGVNS.

The rearrangement uses TRBV14 and TRBJ2-4, with a tentative D call TRBD2 (5 bases). The CDR3 is 14 amino acids. Germline CDR1 SGHDN, CDR2 FVKESK. V dropped 5 bases and J dropped 2 bases, with 10 bases sitting between them. CDR3 residues: CASSRLGTKNIQYF. The CDR3 DNA is TGTGCCAGCAGCAGGCTCGGGACCAAAAACATTCAGTACTTC. Full variable domain (outside the CDR3, taken from reference TRBV14 and TRBJ2-4): EAGVTQFPSHSVIEKGQTVTLRCDPISGHDNLYWYRRVMGKEIKFLLHFVKESKQDESGMPNNRFLAERTGGTYSTLKVQPAELEDSGVYFCASSRLGTKNIQYFGAGTRLSVL.

This clone was counted between two and nine times. Other DNA sequences of this sample code for an identical CDR3. The chain is built from TRBV5-1 and TRBJ2-7; TRBD2 aligns across 7 bases. Germline assignment: CDR1 SGHRS and CDR2 YFSETQ. CDR3 length: 14 amino acids. J was trimmed by 0 bases and V by 4 bases; bases with no gene match: 4. CDR3 residues: CASSLVAGSYEQYF. DNA of the CDR3: TGCGCCAGCAGCCTCGTAGCGGGCTCCTACGAGCAGTACTTC.

The rearrangement uses TRBV2 and TRBJ1-1; 7 bases are shared with TRBD1. The CDR3 has 16 amino acids. Germline trimming cut 5 bases from V and 4 bases from J; bases unmatched to any gene: 13. The V gene's germline CDR1 is SNHLY and CDR2 FYNNEI. In DNA, the CDR3 is TGTGCCAGCAGTCAGAACCGGGGACAGAAAGGCACTGAAGCTTTCTTT. Protein sequence: CASSQNRGQKGTEAFF.

The V gene is TRBV30, the J gene TRBJ1-1; D is uncertain. With 1 base removed from V and 1 base from J, the gap between germline ends came to 7 bases. The germline gives CDR1 GTSNPN, CDR2 SVGIG (reference sequence). The CDR3 is 13 residues long. The CDR3 loop is CAWSATENTEAFF. CDR3 DNA sequence: TGTGCCTGGAGTGCCACAGAGAACACTGAAGCTTTCTTT.

This clone was observed once. The chain carries TRBV5-1 and TRBJ1-5; no reliable D call. Germline CDR1 and CDR2: SGHRS and YFSETQ. CDR3 length: 15 residues. The V end lost 0 bases, the J end lost 2 bases, and 9 bases lay between the germline ends. CDR3 bases: TGCGCCAGCAGCTTGGGGGTCGGGGGCAATCAGCCCCAGCATTTT. Translation: CASSLGVGGNQPQHF.

A note on this clone: The sample has other DNA sequences that encode this CDR3 too. The CDR3 region has the DNA TGTGCCAGCTCAGTAGCGGGAGCGGCAGATACGCAGTATTTT. Protein: CASSVAGAADTQYF. V is TRBV9 and J is TRBJ2-3; TRBD2 agrees at 9 bases. The CDR3 extends over 14 amino acids. Germline CDR1 is SGDLS and CDR2 is YYNGEE. V lost 7 bases, J lost 4 bases, and 7 bases stayed unmatched.

V usage is TRBV11-2 and J usage is TRBJ2-3; D is ambiguous. The CDR3 is 14 amino acids. CDR1 SGHAT and CDR2 FQNNGV come from the germline V gene. V dropped 0 bases and J dropped 1 base, with 5 bases sitting between them. CDR3: CASSLERRTDTQYF. CDR3 coding DNA: TGTGCCAGCAGCTTAGAGCGACGCACAGATACGCAGTATTTT.

This sequence joins TRBV7-9 and TRBJ1-2; 7 bases fit TRBD1. The germline gives CDR1 SEHNR, CDR2 FQNEAQ (reference sequence). The CDR3 length is 13 residues. Trimming cost V 3 bases and J 9 bases; bases outside gene matches: 7. CDR3 nucleotide sequence: TGTGCCAGCAGCTTCCGGACAGGAGAAAGCTACACCTTC. Amino acids: CASSFRTGESYTF.

This clone was found once. This chain uses TRBV10-1 with TRBJ2-7, with 10 nucleotides matching TRBD2. The J segment lost 3 bases and the V segment lost 0 bases, leaving 5 bases of the junction unmatched. Germline values: CDR1 WNHNN, CDR2 SYGVQD (reference sequence). The CDR3 runs to 16 residues. The CDR3 coding sequence is TGCGCCAGCAGTGAGTCGGGAGCGGGAGGGGGCTACGAGCAGTACTTC. This translates into CASSESGAGGGYEQYF.

The chain is built from TRBV7-8 and TRBJ2-7, with a weak D call TRBD2 (6 bases). The CDR3 runs to 15 residues. From germline, CDR1 is SGHVS and CDR2 FQNEAQ. The V and J ends lost 1 base and 1 base respectively, with 11 bases between them. In DNA form, the CDR3 reads TGTGCCAGCAGCTTAGTTGGGACTTCTTCCTACGAGCAGTACTTC. It translates to CASSLVGTSSYEQYF.

As for this clone: At one end the junction does not follow the germline gene, possibly because of a read error. The chain uses TRBV11-2 and TRBJ2-7, with D unresolved. Germline loops: CDR1 SGHAT, CDR2 FQNNGV. This CDR3 has 13 residues. CDR3 bases: TGTGCCAGCAGCTTTTCCCCGACTCTACCCCAAGACTTC. It yields the protein CASSFSPTLPQDF.

The chain joins TRBV7-6 to TRBJ2-6; D ambiguous. The CDR3 is 15 amino acids. Deletions cut 5 bases from V and 0 bases from J, with 8 bases between. Per germline, CDR1 SGHVS and CDR2 FNYEAQ. The CDR3 region is CASSRRASGANVLTF. In DNA, the CDR3 is TGTGCCAGCAGCCGCAGAGCCTCTGGGGCCAACGTCCTGACTTTC. The full variable domain, rest sourced from reference TRBV7-6 and TRBJ2-6, is GAGVSQSPRYKVTKRGQDVALRCDPISGHVSLYWYRQALGQGPEFLTYFNYEAQQDKSGLPNDRFSAERPEGSISTLTIQRTEQRDSAMYRCASSRRASGANVLTFGAGSRLTVL.

The chain recombines TRBV28 with TRBJ1-2, with 7 bases fitting TRBD1. The J segment lost 3 bases and the V segment lost 4 bases, leaving 5 bases of the junction unmatched. Germline V lookup: CDR1 MDHEN, CDR2 SYDVKM. The CDR3 contains 14 residues. The CDR3: CASSSPGGDYGYTF. As DNA, the CDR3 is TGTGCCAGCAGTTCCCCAGGGGGGGACTATGGCTACACCTTC.

V is TRBV28 and J is TRBJ2-5, with 7 bases that match TRBD1. Germline trimming cut 5 bases from V and 3 bases from J; bases unmatched to any gene: 6. The CDR3 sequence is 14 residues long. CDR1 MDHEN and CDR2 SYDVKM come from the germline V gene. CDR3 loop: CASSRRDREETQYF. Written as DNA, the CDR3 is TGTGCCAGCAGTCGCCGAGACAGGGAAGAGACCCAGTACTTC.

The V gene is TRBV5-1, the J gene TRBJ2-2; 10 bases are a match to TRBD2. The V gene end was trimmed by 0 bases and the J gene end by 3 bases; junction bases not matched to a gene: 8. The CDR3 covers 18 residues. CDR1 and CDR2 (germline): SGHRS, YFSETQ. CDR3 amino acids: CASSLGLAGEGHTGELFF. In nucleotides, the CDR3 is TGCGCCAGCAGCTTGGGGCTAGCGGGAGAGGGTCACACCGGGGAGCTGTTTTTT.

The genes are TRBV13 and TRBJ2-7; D is unresolved. With 2 bases removed from V and 0 bases from J, the gap between germline ends came to 8 bases. The CDR3 runs 14 residues. CDR1 and CDR2 (germline): PRHDT, FYEKMQ (reference sequence). Here the CDR3 DNA reads TGTGCCAGCAGCTTATCTCGGAGCTCCTACGAGCAGTACTTC. Encoded protein: CASSLSRSSYEQYF.

The chain combines TRBV27 with TRBJ1-1; 8 bases are shared with TRBD1. V shed 3 bases and J 6 bases; nucleotides not matched to a gene: 6. Germline V gene sequence: CDR1 MNHEY, CDR2 SMNVEV (reference sequence). This CDR3 has 14 amino acids. The CDR3, as DNA: TGTGCCAGCAGTTTTGTACAGGGGGTCGCTGAAGCTTTCTTT. Translating it yields CASSFVQGVAEAFF.

This rearrangement joins TRBV9 to TRBJ2-1; no clear D gene. Germline V CDR1 and CDR2: SGDLS, YYNGEE. V gave up 4 bases and J gave up 10 bases, with 9 bases separating them. The CDR3 spans 11 residues. CDR3 nucleotides: TGTGCCAGCAGCCCCGGACCGGAGCAGTTCTTC. Amino acids: CASSPGPEQFF.

This clone was counted once. The chain recombines TRBV10-3 with TRBJ1-2; a possible D gene is TRBD1 (5 bases). In germline, CDR1 is ENHRY, CDR2 SYGVKD. Trimming cost V 4 bases and J 6 bases, with 12 bases left between them. The CDR3 has 13 amino acids. CDR3 region: CAISGEDKHGYTF. DNA for the CDR3: TGTGCCATCAGTGGGGAGGACAAGCATGGCTACACCTTC.